The next 32 T cell receptor beta chains were all read from a single sample in a study of T cell repertoires in ileal Crohn's disease. The time point is: neoterminal ileum biopsy at postoperative endoscopy, about 6 months after surgery. Clones were read by immunoSEQ multiplex PCR, and TCRdb kept only the in-frame ones, dropping some. The repertoire has 55,000 to 65,000 clones, around 90% of them found once; the top ten carry under 2.5%. Specimen: ileal tissue. The receptors here all came from an adult with Crohn's disease.

This chain connects TRBV19 to TRBJ2-4; D is unclear. The CDR3 sequence is 14 residues long. Germline V gene sequence: CDR1 LNHDA, CDR2 SQIVND (reference sequence). V lost 6 bases to trimming and J lost 0 bases, with 9 bases between them. This CDR3 reads CASRPQIAKNIQYF. The CDR3 DNA is TGTGCCAGTAGACCACAGATAGCCAAAAACATTCAGTACTTC.

The chain links TRBV5-4 to TRBJ1-2; tentative D call: TRBD1 (6 bases). Trimming left V 0 bases short and J 4 bases short, with 19 bases between. The CDR3 length is 17 residues. In germline, CDR1 is SGHNT, CDR2 YYREEE (reference sequence). The CDR3 DNA reads TGTGCCAGCAGCTTGGGTATCTCTTTGGGGGCAGCCTATGGCTACACCTTC. Translating gives CASSLGISLGAAYGYTF.

This clone is a singleton in its sample. The chain recombines TRBV6-5 with TRBJ1-4; 8 bases match TRBD1. Trimming removed 6 bases from V and 5 bases from J; junction bases left unmatched: 5. The germline CDR1 and CDR2 sequences are MNHEY and SVGAGI. CDR3 length equals 14 residues. Here the CDR3 DNA reads TGTGCCAGCAGGGCAGGGGGCGCGAATGAAAAACTGTTTTTT. Translation gives CASRAGGANEKLFF.

In DNA, the CDR3 is TGTGCCATCAAGACAGGGCCAGAGACTGAAGCTTTCTTT. This translates into CAIKTGPETEAFF. The chain recombines TRBV10-3 with TRBJ1-1, with 7 positions matching TRBD1. Trimming removed 7 bases from V and 5 bases from J; junction bases left unmatched: 7. The CDR3 extends over 13 amino acids. Germline V CDR1 and CDR2: ENHRY, SYGVKD.

This clone was recorded only once. This chain joins TRBV5-4 and TRBJ1-1, with 8 bases identical to TRBD1. Germline CDR1 reads SGHNT; CDR2 reads YYREEE (reference sequence). V lost 5 bases and J lost 8; bases outside the gene matches: 2. There are 11 residues in the CDR3. The CDR3 DNA sequence: TGTGCCAGCAGGGGGACAGGCGAAGCTTTCTTT. Its translation is CASRGTGEAFF.

The chain links TRBV5-1 to TRBJ1-4; 8 nucleotides align to TRBD1. After removal of 2 bases from V and 14 bases from J, the junction contained 14 bases not matched to a gene. CDR3 length: 15 residues. CDR1 and CDR2 from the germline V gene are SGHRS and YFSETQ. CDR3 coding DNA: TGCGCCAGCAGCTTTGGACAGGGCCCAGGGGCGGATCTGTTTTTT. It yields the protein CASSFGQGPGADLFF.

This chain links TRBV7-8 with TRBJ2-1; D perhaps matches TRBD2 (6 bases). CDR1 is SGHVS, CDR2 FQNEAQ, per germline. Deletions cut 0 bases from V and 4 bases from J, with 10 bases between. The CDR3 totals 15 residues. The CDR3 is CASSLAAGLYNEQFF. CDR3 bases: TGTGCCAGCAGCTTAGCGGCGGGGTTGTACAATGAGCAGTTCTTC. Based on the CDR3 plus reference TRBV7-8 and TRBJ2-1, the full variable domain is GAGVSQSPRYKVAKRGQDVALRCDPISGHVSLFWYQQALGQGPEFLTYFQNEAQLDKSGLPSDRFFAERPEGSVSTLKIQRTQQEDSAVYLCASSLAAGLYNEQFFGPGTRLTVL.

The CDR3 sequence is CASLIQGGNTGELFF. The CDR3 bases are TGTGCTAGCCTAATCCAGGGGGGGAACACCGGGGAGCTGTTTTTT. The chain is built from TRBV12-5 and TRBJ2-2, with D possibly matching TRBD1 (7 bases). Trimming cost V 9 bases and J 1 base, with 15 bases left between them. Germline lookup yields CDR1 LGHNT and CDR2 FRNRAP. The CDR3 has 15 residues.

This clone has only a few counts. This chain joins TRBV7-9 and TRBJ1-5; 12 nucleotides agree with TRBD1. CDR3 length: 18 amino acids. The V segment lost 5 bases and the J segment 2 bases; nucleotides outside the gene matches: 10. Germline lookup yields CDR1 SEHNR and CDR2 FQNEAQ (reference sequence). The CDR3 DNA is TGTGCCAGCAGCCGGGGGACAGGGGGCGTTTATGGCAATCAGCCCCAGCATTTT. The encoded protein is CASSRGTGGVYGNQPQHF.

The chain employs TRBV27 and TRBJ1-1; weak D call: TRBD1 (5 bases). This CDR3 comprises 13 residues. Germline V lookup: CDR1 MNHEY, CDR2 SMNVEV (reference sequence). Trimming left V 7 bases short and J 5 bases short, with 14 bases between. CDR3 nucleotide sequence: TGTGCCAGCAATCAGGGTGGGAAGACTGAAGCTTTCTTT. Amino acids: CASNQGGKTEAFF.

The genes are TRBV5-4 and TRBJ1-3; no definite D call. The CDR3 has 11 residues. The V end was cut by 4 bases, the J end by 3 bases, with 2 bases between. Germline values: CDR1 SGHNT, CDR2 YYREEE (reference sequence). CDR3 loop: CASSRGNTIYF. CDR3 DNA: TGTGCCAGCAGCCGTGGAAACACCATATATTTT. The full variable domain, rest sourced from reference TRBV5-4 and TRBJ1-3, is ETGVTQSPTHLIKTRGQQVTLRCSSQSGHNTVSWYQQALGQGPQFIFQYYREEENGRGNFPPRFSGLQFPNYSSELNVNALELDDSALYLCASSRGNTIYFGEGSWLTVV.

The gene calls are TRBV30 and TRBJ1-1, with D possibly being TRBD1 (5 bases). The CDR3 loop spans 13 amino acids. Trimming stripped 3 bases from V and 6 bases from J, with 14 bases between. CDR1 and CDR2 (germline): GTSNPN, SVGIG (reference sequence). This chain's CDR3 is CAWREDSLPEAFF. In DNA, the CDR3 is TGTGCCTGGAGGGAAGACAGCTTACCTGAAGCTTTCTTT.

V gene TRBV19 combines with J gene TRBJ1-2, with 7 positions matching TRBD1. CDR1 LNHDA and CDR2 SQIVND come from the germline V gene (reference sequence). The V and J ends lost 3 bases and 1 base, in that order; junction bases with no gene match: 5. The CDR3 runs to 15 residues. In DNA, the CDR3 is TGTGCCAGTAGTATCCAAGGGGACAGTAACTATGGCTACACCTTC. It codes for CASSIQGDSNYGYTF.

The chain carries TRBV5-8 and TRBJ1-1; 7 bases are shared with TRBD1. Losses at the gene ends were 6 bases for V and 10 bases for J; bases not matched to a gene: 6. This CDR3 comprises 11 residues. Germline V CDR1 and CDR2: SGHTS, YDEGEE. This chain's CDR3 is CASTYRGSAFF. DNA for the CDR3: TGTGCCAGCACTTACAGGGGATCAGCTTTCTTT.

The V call is TRBV28, the J call TRBJ2-4, with D perhaps TRBD1 (6 bases). Germline loops: CDR1 MDHEN, CDR2 SYDVKM. The CDR3 is 14 residues long. The V end lost 4 bases, the J end lost 1 base, and 8 bases lay between the germline ends. The CDR3, as DNA: TGTGCCAGCAGTTACCAGGGGGCCAAAAACATTCAGTACTTC. This encodes CASSYQGAKNIQYF.

CDR3 DNA sequence: TGTGCCAGCAGCGCCGGGATCTCCAGCTCCTACGAGCAGTACTTC. Translating gives CASSAGISSSYEQYF. This sequence joins TRBV13 and TRBJ2-7, with TRBD2 as a possible D gene (5 bases). CDR3 length: 15 residues. Germline V gene lookup returns CDR1 PRHDT and CDR2 FYEKMQ (reference sequence). With 5 bases removed from V and 0 bases from J, the gap between germline ends came to 14 bases.

There are a few counts of this clone. This sequence joins TRBV25-1 and TRBJ2-4, with 7 bases identical to TRBD2. The CDR3 is made up of 14 amino acids. Germline lookup yields CDR1 MGHDK and CDR2 SYGVNS. J was trimmed by 9 bases and V by 4 bases; bases with no gene match: 9. The CDR3 sequence is CASSGAGTGAIQYF. The DNA for the CDR3 is TGTGCCAGCAGTGGAGCGGGGACCGGGGCCATTCAGTACTTC. The full variable domain, its missing parts supplied by reference TRBV25-1 and TRBJ2-4, is EADIYQTPRYLVIGTGKKITLECSQTMGHDKMYWYQQDPGMELHLIHYSYGVNSTEKGDLSSESTVSRIRTEHFPLTLESARPSHTSQYLCASSGAGTGAIQYFGAGTRLSVL.

The chain couples TRBV6-4 to TRBJ2-1; 7 nucleotides agree with TRBD2. The CDR3 length is 15 residues. V was clipped by 2 bases and J by 3 bases; unmatched bases: 4. Germline V gene data show CDR1 as MRHNA and CDR2 as SNTAGT. CDR3 sequence: CASSDGIAGYNEQFF. The CDR3 DNA reads TGTGCCAGCAGTGACGGAATAGCGGGCTACAATGAGCAGTTCTTC.

J is TRBJ2-7 and V is TRBV7-2; 8 bases are a match to TRBD1. The CDR3 contains 16 residues. V shed 4 bases and J 3 bases; nucleotides not matched to a gene: 11. In germline, CDR1 is SGHTA, CDR2 FQGNSA. DNA for the CDR3: TGTGCCAGCAGCTCGACAGGGGTCCAGTCACGCTACGAGCAGTACTTC. Translating gives CASSSTGVQSRYEQYF. Full variable domain (outside the CDR3, taken from reference TRBV7-2 and TRBJ2-7): GAGVSQSPSNKVTEKGKDVELRCDPISGHTALYWYRQSLGQGLEFLIYFQGNSAPDKSGLPSDRFSAERTGGSVSTLTIQRTQQEDSAVYLCASSSTGVQSRYEQYFGPGTRLTVT.

The V call is TRBV6-5, the J call TRBJ1-1; D gene uncertain. Germline assignment: CDR1 MNHEY and CDR2 SVGAGI. The V end lost 6 bases, the J end lost 4 bases, and 15 bases lay between the germline ends. The CDR3 is made up of 14 amino acids. CDR3 nucleotide sequence: TGTGCCAGCAGCCCCAGAGGGATGAGCACTGAAGCTTTCTTT. This translates into CASSPRGMSTEAFF.

The CDR3 coding sequence is TGTGCCAGCAGCATAGCGGTATACAATGAGCAGTTCTTC. It translates to CASSIAVYNEQFF. V usage is TRBV6-4 and J usage is TRBJ2-1, with D maybe TRBD2 (6 bases). The V gene's germline CDR1 is MRHNA and CDR2 SNTAGT. Trimming removed 6 bases from V and 4 bases from J, with 10 bases in between. CDR3 size: 13 residues.

The rearrangement links TRBV6-5 to TRBJ1-1; no definite D call. V was pared by 0 bases and J by 6 bases, with 11 bases between. CDR3 length equals 14 residues. Germline V gene sequence: CDR1 MNHEY, CDR2 SVGAGI. CDR3 DNA sequence: TGTGCCAGCAGTTACTCGGGAGGACCCGCTGAAGCTTTCTTT. It yields the protein CASSYSGGPAEAFF.

The genes are TRBV7-3 and TRBJ2-7, with 7 positions matching TRBD2. The V segment lost 1 base and the J segment 4 bases; nucleotides outside the gene matches: 7. CDR1 SGHTA and CDR2 FQGTGA come from the germline V gene. The CDR3 spans 15 residues. This CDR3 reads CASSLNPGRAYEQYF. The CDR3, as DNA: TGTGCCAGCAGCTTAAATCCAGGGAGGGCATACGAGCAGTACTTC.

The chain joins TRBV19 to TRBJ1-5; tentatively, D is TRBD1 (5 bases). The length of the CDR3 is 15 residues. V was trimmed by 3 bases and J by 3 bases, leaving 12 bases between them. Per the germline V gene, CDR1 is LNHDA and CDR2 is SQIVND (reference sequence). The CDR3 DNA reads as TGTGCCAGTAGTATTGGGGGAGGTAACAATCAGCCCCAGCATTTT. Translated: CASSIGGGNNQPQHF.

The chain couples TRBV19 to TRBJ2-5, with 8 bases fitting TRBD2. CDR3 length equals 16 residues. Germline CDR1 LNHDA, CDR2 SQIVND (reference sequence). Unmatched junction bases numbered 12, after V lost 4 bases and J lost 5 bases. The DNA of the CDR3 is TGTGCCAGTAGTACCCCCCGGGGACTAGGGGGGGAGACCCAGTACTTC. Translation: CASSTPRGLGGETQYF.

The V gene is TRBV5-1, the J gene TRBJ2-3; TRBD1 matches at 9 bases. The CDR3 is 14 residues long. V shed 4 bases and J 5 bases; nucleotides not matched to a gene: 5. The germline CDR1 and CDR2 sequences are SGHRS and YFSETQ. CDR3 coding DNA: TGCGCCAGCAGCCTCGGACAGGGGAAAGATACGCAGTATTTT. This codes for CASSLGQGKDTQYF.

This rearrangement joins TRBV2 to TRBJ2-5, with TRBD1 identical over 7 bases. The CDR3 runs 14 residues. V dropped 6 bases and J dropped 5; count of bases not matched to a gene: 9. Looked up from germline, CDR1 is SNHLY and CDR2 is FYNNEI. The chain's CDR3 is CASRTTGNAETQYF. The CDR3 DNA follows: TGTGCCAGCAGGACGACAGGGAACGCGGAGACCCAGTACTTC.

The chain employs TRBV2 and TRBJ1-2; perhaps TRBD1 as D (5 bases). The germline CDR1 and CDR2 sequences are SNHLY and FYNNEI. This CDR3 region has 12 residues. Deletions cut 3 bases from V and 8 bases from J, with 10 bases between. CDR3 residues: CASSDRQGGYTF. The CDR3 DNA follows: TGTGCCAGCAGTGATAGGCAGGGAGGCTACACCTTC.

DNA for the CDR3: TGTGCCAGCAGTTTTGATGGGGGCGCCTATTCACCCCTCCACTTT. This translates into CASSFDGGAYSPLHF. This chain uses TRBV28 with TRBJ1-6; D is perhaps TRBD1 (6 bases). Germline CDR1 MDHEN, CDR2 SYDVKM. Trimming took off 3 bases at V and 8 bases at J, with 14 bases between the two ends. The CDR3 has 15 residues.

J is TRBJ1-6 and V is TRBV10-1; D uncertain. From germline, CDR1 is WNHNN and CDR2 SYGVQD (reference sequence). V shed 2 bases and J shed 6 bases, with 8 bases lying between them. The CDR3 spans 14 residues. The CDR3 bases are TGCGCCAGCAGTGAGGCTAGCCTTAATTCACCCCTCCACTTT. Its protein is CASSEASLNSPLHF.

The chain couples TRBV6-6 to TRBJ2-5; the D is unclear. Trimming took off 4 bases at V and 1 base at J, with 4 bases between the two ends. This CDR3 region has 12 residues. CDR1 and CDR2 from the germline V gene are MNHNY and SVGAGI (reference sequence). CDR3 nucleotides: TGTGCCAGCAGTTTCAGCCAAGAGACCCAGTACTTC. Protein sequence: CASSFSQETQYF.

The genes are TRBV6-5 and TRBJ2-1, with 9 bases fitting TRBD1. The CDR3 runs 12 residues. Germline V gene data show CDR1 as MNHEY and CDR2 as SVGAGI. V was pared by 10 bases and J by 6 bases, with 4 bases of the junction left unmatched. The CDR3: CAIQTGGNEQFF. The CDR3 DNA follows: TGTGCCATCCAGACAGGGGGCAATGAGCAGTTCTTC.